The 14 T cell receptor beta chains below all came from one sample that was sequenced in a study of blood T cell repertoires in COVID-19. Clones were sequenced by immunoSEQ multiplex PCR, and TCRdb holds only the in-frame ones, with some missing. This table has about 290,000 clones, about nine tenths appearing once. Specimen: PBMCs or T cells enriched from blood (not recorded which). These receptors all stem from a middle-aged woman who had recovered from COVID-19.

The chain uses TRBV3-1 (or the pseudogene TRBV3-2) and TRBJ1-2; TRBD1 is a possible D gene (5 bases). Germline V gene sequence: CDR1 LGHDT, CDR2 YNNKEL (reference sequence). This CDR3 region has 15 residues. V dropped 0 bases and J dropped 2 bases, with 10 bases sitting between them. DNA of the CDR3: TGTGCCAGCAGCCAAGATGACAGTCAGAACTATGGCTACACCTTC. This translates into CASSQDDSQNYGYTF.

The genes are TRBV16 and TRBJ1-1; D remains unclear. V lost 0 bases and J lost 3, with 5 bases in between. The V gene's germline CDR1 is KGHSY and CDR2 FQNENV. This CDR3 has 13 residues. The CDR3 sequence: CASSQSADTEAFF. CDR3 sequence (DNA): TGTGCCAGCAGCCAATCGGCAGACACTGAAGCTTTCTTT.

The chain links TRBV9 to TRBJ1-1, with D possibly TRBD1 on 5 matching bases. This CDR3 is 15 amino acids long. Germline loops: CDR1 SGDLS, CDR2 YYNGEE. V was clipped by 0 bases and J by 2 bases, with 11 bases between them. CDR3 region: CASSVEGSLNTEAFF. The CDR3 coding sequence is TGTGCCAGCAGCGTAGAGGGGTCGCTAAACACTGAAGCTTTCTTT.

This clone was detected only a few times. J is TRBJ2-7 and V is TRBV7-2; 8 nucleotides agree with TRBD2. The CDR3 has 18 amino acids. The J segment lost 3 bases and the V segment lost 4 bases, leaving 17 bases of the junction unmatched. CDR1 is SGHTA, CDR2 FQGNSA, per germline. The CDR3: CASSSQTSRGGRFYEQYF. The CDR3 DNA is TGTGCCAGCAGCTCACAGACATCCCGCGGGGGGAGATTCTACGAGCAGTACTTC.

The chain is built from TRBV11-2 and TRBJ2-3, with 10 bases aligning to TRBD2. The CDR3 runs 14 residues. CDR1 and CDR2 from the germline V gene are SGHAT and FQNNGV. V was clipped by 8 bases and J by 4 bases; unmatched bases: 6. CDR3 amino acids: CASERGGASDTQYF. The CDR3 DNA is TGTGCCAGCGAGCGGGGGGGTGCCTCAGATACGCAGTATTTT. The complete variable domain, with remaining parts taken from reference TRBV11-2 and TRBJ2-3, reads EAGVAQSPRYKIIEKRQSVAFWCNPISGHATLYWYQQILGQGPKLLIQFQNNGVVDDSQLPKDRFSAERLKGVDSTLKIQPAKLEDSAVYLCASERGGASDTQYFGPGTRLTVL.

The chain joins TRBV11-2 to TRBJ2-3, with a possible D match to TRBD2 (5 bases). The V gene's germline CDR1 is SGHAT and CDR2 FQNNGV. The V gene lost 3 bases and the J gene lost 5 bases, with 12 bases spanning the gap. The CDR3 length is 14 residues. The CDR3 sequence: CASSFGRTLDTQYF. CDR3 coding DNA: TGTGCCAGCAGCTTCGGGCGGACTTTAGATACGCAGTATTTT.

With regard to this clone: Distinct nucleotide sequences in the sample also encode this CDR3. The CDR3 loop reads CASSQVAGGHYGYTF. For the CDR3, the DNA is TGTGCCAGCAGCCAAGTGGCAGGGGGACACTATGGCTACACCTTC. This rearrangement joins TRBV3-1 (or the pseudogene TRBV3-2) to TRBJ1-2; 7 bases align to TRBD1. This CDR3 comprises 15 residues. V shed 1 base, J shed 3 bases, and the junction held 5 bases outside the gene matches. Germline V gives CDR1 LGHDT, CDR2 YNNKEL (reference sequence).

The rearrangement uses TRBV3-1 (or the pseudogene TRBV3-2) and TRBJ1-1; D remains unclear. Looked up from germline, CDR1 is LGHDT and CDR2 is YNNKEL (reference sequence). The CDR3 totals 14 residues. V was cut by 1 base and J by 4 bases, with 10 bases left in between. The CDR3, as DNA: TGTGCCAGCAGCCAAGTGGGCTTCACCACTGAAGCTTTCTTT. Protein: CASSQVGFTTEAFF.

The genes are TRBV10-3 and TRBJ1-1, with D possibly matching TRBD1 (5 bases). The V end was cut by 5 bases, the J end by 4 bases, with 11 bases between. The CDR3 length is 13 residues. CDR1 ENHRY and CDR2 SYGVKD come from the germline V gene. In nucleotides, the CDR3 is TGTGCCATCAGTTGGGGGGTATCCACTGAAGCTTTCTTT. This gives the protein CAISWGVSTEAFF.

The chain has TRBV5-1 and TRBJ2-2; TRBD1 might be the D (6 bases). From germline, CDR1 is SGHRS and CDR2 YFSETQ. Trimming stripped 4 bases from V and 1 base from J, with 20 bases between. CDR3 length: 18 amino acids. Here the CDR3 reads CASSPNRVGRENTGELFF. DNA of the CDR3: TGCGCCAGCAGCCCGAACAGGGTGGGGAGAGAGAACACCGGGGAGCTGTTTTTT.

This chain joins TRBV18 and TRBJ1-1; D possibly corresponds to TRBD1 (5 bases). The V gene's germline CDR1 is KGHSH and CDR2 LQKENI. Trimming cost V 6 bases and J 5 bases, with 10 bases left between them. This CDR3 contains 12 residues. The CDR3 is CASSVGGTEAFF. In DNA, the CDR3 is TGTGCCAGCTCGGTTGGGGGGACTGAAGCTTTCTTT. The whole variable domain, filled in from reference TRBV18 and TRBJ1-1, reads NAGVMQNPRHLVRRRGQEARLRCSPMKGHSHVYWYRQLPEEGLKFMVYLQKENIIDESGMPKERFSAEFPKEGPSILRIQQVVRGDSAAYFCASSVGGTEAFFGQGTRLTVV.

The chain recombines TRBV21-1 with TRBJ1-4. TRBV21-1 is termed a pseudogene. CDR3 length: 16 residues. The CDR3, as DNA: TGTGCCAGCAGCGCCAGCACGAGGGCGGCTAATGAAAAACTGTTTTTT. It codes for CASSASTRAANEKLFF.

J is TRBJ1-1 and V is TRBV29-1, with a weak D call TRBD1 (5 bases). V lost 8 bases, J lost 3 bases, and 19 bases lay in between. CDR3 length: 14 amino acids. Germline V CDR1 and CDR2: SQVTM, ANQGSEA. The CDR3 loop reads CSSRGVTMDTEAFF. The CDR3 nucleotides are TGCAGCTCCCGGGGGGTGACCATGGACACTGAAGCTTTCTTT.

V gene TRBV7-9 combines with J gene TRBJ2-5; tentatively, D is TRBD2 (6 bases). Germline V lookup: CDR1 SEHNR, CDR2 FQNEAQ (reference sequence). V dropped 9 bases and J dropped 6 bases, with 17 bases sitting between them. The CDR3 runs 13 residues. Written as DNA, the CDR3 is TGTGCCAGGGGAGGAGAAGTGAGAAAGACCCAGTACTTC. Protein: CARGGEVRKTQYF.